This T cell receptor beta chain appears in the sequencing data of a study of OX40 agonist ivuxolimab in advanced cancers. The wider study: Partial response was recorded in three patients: one hepatocellular carcinoma and two cutaneous melanoma cases.

Germline-derived CDR1 and CDR2 are MNHEY and SVGAGI. The CDR3 spans 14 residues. The V end lost 6 bases, the J end lost 6 bases, and 17 bases lay between the germline ends. Autoimmune disease history or systemic immunosuppression led to patients being barred. Blood sampling was done at baseline, cycle 4 day 1, and cycle 7 day 1. Clones were sequenced by immunoSEQ multiplex PCR, and TCRdb holds only the in-frame ones, with some missing. Found here are some 65,000 clones, about 85% of them singletons; the top ten hold about 2.5%. The sample in question was CD4+ or CD8+ T cells sorted from blood, obtained in a trial of the OX40 agonist ivuxolimab. The sequence derives from an adult with an advanced solid tumor such as melanoma, head and neck, liver or kidney cancer. This chain connects TRBV6-5 to TRBJ1-2; no clear D gene. CDR3 sequence (DNA): TGTGCCAGCAGAAGTGTTCGGGGAATGGATGGCTACACCTTC. Amino acids: CASRSVRGMDGYTF.